This T cell receptor beta chain derives from a study of long-term antiretroviral therapy in people with HIV. Without exception, participants with HIV were treated in the United States. This clone was picked up one time. Germline assignment: CDR1 SGHRS and CDR2 YFSETQ. The junction had 9 bases not matched to a gene; V was cut back by 3 bases and J by 4 bases. The CDR3 is 15 amino acids. Researchers report immunoSEQ v3.0 was run at survey level. Clones were read by immunoSEQ multiplex PCR, and TCRdb kept only the in-frame ones, dropping some. The sample yields 30,000 to 40,000 clones, 75% to 85% seen once.

The sequence came from a man aged 18 to 30 with HIV. The chain has TRBV5-1 and TRBJ1-2; TRBD1 aligns across 7 bases. Here the sequenced sample was unsorted PBMCs, taken 1.9 years after starting antiretroviral therapy. This chain's CDR3 is CASSSGTASIYGYTF. CDR3 nucleotide sequence: TGCGCCAGCAGCTCTGGGACAGCAAGTATCTATGGCTACACCTTC.